This T cell receptor (beta chain) comes out of a study of T cells in Graves' hyperthyroidism and ophthalmopathy. Study-level findings and limits: Also found in blood were most expanded thyroid clonotypes above 0.001.

The study excluded patients with uncontrolled infection, other autoimmune disease, pregnancy or lactation. Progressors' blood was drawn at hyperthyroidism diagnosis, before ophthalmopathy symptoms. Using more than 7.5 ml of fresh peripheral blood, PBMCs were prepared. Germline CDR1 ENHRY, CDR2 SYGVKD. Trimming took 5 bases from V and 0 from J, leaving 9 bases between them. The CDR3 contains 14 residues. TCR beta CDR3 regions were amplified from RNA. With the HTBI primer set, the TCR CDR3 went through a first round of RT-PCR. TCRdb used MiXCR to reprocess the multiplex PCR reads, holding one entry per CDR3 protein. The table shows roughly 360,000 distinct CDR3 sequences, with approximately 13% occurring only once. About this clonotype: Its antigen is undetermined.

Sample: blood. The origin of this receptor is a man younger than 45 with Graves' hyperthyroidism that later progressed to Graves' ophthalmopathy. This sequence joins TRBV10-3 and TRBJ2-3; D is uncertain. The CDR3 loop reads CAISTGFSTDTQYF. CDR3 nucleotide sequence: TGTGCCATCAGTACCGGCTTTAGCACAGATACGCAGTATTTT.